This T cell receptor (beta chain) was recorded in a study of blood T cells in healthy people across ages. Study-level results: Measured against age, TCR beta diversity per million T cells decreased in a roughly linear manner.

This clonotype was detected many times. Its antigen is still unknown. A second PCR of roughly 6 to 12 cycles used a sample-barcoded 5' primer and a J-beta primer mix. TCRdb recomputed calls from the 5' RACE reads with MiXCR, one row per CDR3 protein. The repertoire holds about 800,000 distinct CDR3 sequences, with just under 25% as singletons. Each individual donor underwent a draw of approximately 9.6 milliliters of peripheral blood. V lost 6 bases to trimming and J lost 2 bases, with 5 bases between them. This CDR3 has 11 amino acids. Germline V lookup: CDR1 MGHDK, CDR2 SYGVNS. These data were also filed under a second study, of T cells of mothers and their children. This second study says: Donation involved a few healthy Caucasian mothers and the six children that they had.

This TCR came from a boy younger than 18 in good health. The sequencing input was blood. The V call is TRBV25-1, the J call TRBJ2-7; possible D gene TRBD2, 5 bases. The CDR3: CASSGAYEQYF. Here the CDR3 DNA reads TGTGCCAGCAGCGGGGCCTACGAGCAGTACTTC.